The 22 T cell receptor beta chains below come from one sample, sequenced in a study of shared clonotypes between healthy human individuals. Positively selected for CCR7, the CD45RO-negative cells used as naive CD8 cells excluded terminally differentiated effector memory CD45RA+ cells. Clones were sequenced by immunoSEQ multiplex PCR, and TCRdb holds only the in-frame ones, with some missing. Here the sample spans about 590,000 clones, roughly 95% being singletons. Sequencing was done on a sample of naive CD8+ T cells sorted from blood. The receptor set was obtained from a woman aged 30 to 39 in good health.

CDR3 protein: CASTRLGGREGRSEQYF. CDR3 DNA: TGCGCCAGCACCCGCCTCGGCGGGCGGGAGGGCCGTTCCGAGCAGTACTTC. The V call is TRBV23-1, the J call TRBJ2-7, with TRBD2 identical over 9 bases. TRBV23-1 is an ORF for which the function is uncertain. V gave up 7 bases and J gave up 6 bases; unmatched junction bases: 19. This CDR3 contains 17 residues.

This sequence joins TRBV29-1 and TRBJ2-5; D remains ambiguous. The germline CDR1 and CDR2 sequences are SQVTM and ANQGSEA. V shed 1 base and J shed 11 bases, with 20 bases lying between them. The CDR3 is 14 amino acids. The CDR3 here is CSVEGAGSLGEQYF. The CDR3 bases are TGCAGCGTTGAAGGGGCAGGCTCTTTGGGTGAGCAGTACTTC. Together with reference TRBV29-1 and TRBJ2-5, the CDR3 gives the full variable domain: SAVISQKPSRDICQRGTSLTIQCQVDSQVTMMFWYRQQPGQSLTLIATANQGSEATYESGFVIDKFPISRPNLTFSTLTVSNMSPEDSSIYLCSVEGAGSLGEQYFGPGTRLLVL.

The rearrangement uses TRBV13 and TRBJ1-1, with D unresolved. The CDR3 is made up of 14 amino acids. Trimming pared 1 base from V and 0 bases from J, leaving 6 bases between. Germline V CDR1 and CDR2: PRHDT, FYEKMQ (reference sequence). The CDR3 spells CASSLVGLNTEAFF. In nucleotides, the CDR3 is TGTGCCAGCAGCTTAGTAGGGCTGAACACTGAAGCTTTCTTT.

The V and J genes are TRBV6-6 and TRBJ2-7; D possibly corresponds to TRBD1 (6 bases). CDR1 MNHNY and CDR2 SVGAGI come from the germline V gene (reference sequence). Trimming left V 6 bases short and J 7 bases short, with 19 bases between. The CDR3 sequence is 14 residues long. CDR3 region: CASSPTGPEGEQYF. The DNA for the CDR3 is TGTGCCAGCAGCCCGACAGGCCCTGAGGGAGAGCAGTACTTC.

The V call is TRBV11-3, the J call TRBJ1-1; D is ambiguous. CDR3 length: 13 amino acids. The germline CDR1 and CDR2 sequences are SGHNT and YENEEA. V lost 0 bases and J lost 1, with 3 bases in between. The CDR3 DNA follows: TGTGCCAGCAGCTTAGAGGGGAACACTGAAGCTTTCTTT. Translated: CASSLEGNTEAFF.

About this clone itself: This sample also contains other DNA sequences that code for the same CDR3. In DNA, the CDR3 is TGTGCCAGCAGCCTGGGACTAGCGGGAAGCTACGAGCAGTACTTC. It codes for CASSLGLAGSYEQYF. The chain is built from TRBV7-2 and TRBJ2-7; 13 bases are shared with TRBD2. V lost 5 bases to trimming and J lost 3 bases; unmatched junction nucleotides: 4. The CDR3 sequence is 15 residues long. CDR1 SGHTA and CDR2 FQGNSA come from the germline V gene. Using reference TRBV7-2 and TRBJ2-7 for the parts outside the CDR3, the full variable domain is GAGVSQSPSNKVTEKGKDVELRCDPISGHTALYWYRQSLGQGLEFLIYFQGNSAPDKSGLPSDRFSAERTGGSVSTLTIQRTQQEDSAVYLCASSLGLAGSYEQYFGPGTRLTVT.

The chain joins TRBV29-1 to TRBJ2-5, with 12 bases that match TRBD2. Judging by the DNA end, TRBJ2-7 fits better; the J call may be wrong. Germline V lookup: CDR1 SQVTM, CDR2 ANQGSEA. The CDR3 is 17 amino acids. The CDR3 reads CSVETSGSSHRTYEQYF. CDR3 bases: TGCAGCGTTGAGACTAGCGGGAGCTCCCATAGAACCTACGAGCAGTACTTC.

The J gene is TRBJ2-7, the V gene TRBV7-9; D remains unclear. The germline V gene has CDR1 SEHNR and CDR2 FQNEAQ (reference sequence). V was pared by 2 bases and J by 2 bases, with 10 bases between. The CDR3 is 14 residues long. DNA of the CDR3: TGTGCCAGCAGCTTAAGTGGGCCCGCCTACGAGCAGTACTTC. This translates into CASSLSGPAYEQYF.

V usage is TRBV18 and J usage is TRBJ2-3; D possibly corresponds to TRBD2 (6 bases). Trimming pared 0 bases from V and 0 bases from J, leaving 7 bases between. The CDR3 is 15 residues long. The V gene's germline CDR1 is KGHSH and CDR2 LQKENI. The CDR3 region is CASSPPDYSTDTQYF. In DNA form, the CDR3 reads TGTGCCAGCTCACCACCGGACTATAGCACAGATACGCAGTATTTT.

This clone came up a few times. The gene calls are TRBV28 and TRBJ1-5; weak D call: TRBD1 (6 bases). The CDR3 has 18 residues. V was trimmed by 6 bases and J by 5 bases, leaving 26 bases between them. The germline CDR1 and CDR2 sequences are MDHEN and SYDVKM. The CDR3 here is CASRSLRYRAFSDQPQHF. The CDR3, as DNA: TGTGCCAGCAGATCCCTCCGTTACAGGGCTTTCTCGGATCAGCCCCAGCATTTT.

The chain links TRBV28 to TRBJ1-5; tentative D call: TRBD1 (6 bases). This CDR3 region has 19 residues. The V gene lost 7 bases and the J gene lost 6 bases, with 31 bases spanning the gap. Germline V CDR1 and CDR2: MDHEN, SYDVKM. CDR3 in amino acids: CASTHTGAVFGGAGQPQHF. CDR3 coding DNA: TGTGCCAGCACCCACACCGGCGCCGTCTTTGGGGGGGCTGGTCAGCCCCAGCATTTT.

The chain carries TRBV4-2 and TRBJ2-1; no reliable D call. The CDR3 is made up of 13 amino acids. In germline, CDR1 is LGHNA, CDR2 YNFKEQ. V dropped 0 bases and J dropped 4 bases, with 4 bases sitting between them. Here the CDR3 DNA reads TGTGCCAGCAGCCAAGACCTATACAATGAGCAGTTCTTC. Protein: CASSQDLYNEQFF.

The rearrangement joins TRBV5-1 to TRBJ1-5; 10 bases are shared with TRBD1. CDR3 length: 16 amino acids. Trimming took 0 bases from V and 3 from J; bases not matched to a gene: 3. CDR1 and CDR2 from the germline V gene are SGHRS and YFSETQ. For the CDR3, the DNA is TGCGCCAGCAGCTTGGGGACAGGGGGACCCAATCAGCCCCAGCATTTT. Translating it yields CASSLGTGGPNQPQHF.

The J gene is TRBJ2-3, the V gene TRBV2, with D maybe TRBD2 (5 bases). Germline CDR1 is SNHLY and CDR2 is FYNNEI. This CDR3 region has 14 residues. The CDR3 nucleotides read TGTGCTCTTTCGGCCGGGATAGGAGGAGATACGCAGTATTTT. Encoded protein: CALSAGIGGDTQYF.

The CDR3 DNA is TGTGCCAGCAGCTTAATGGGACTAGCGGGAGTGGGAAGCTCCTACGAGCAGTACTTC. Its translation is CASSLMGLAGVGSSYEQYF. The V and J genes are TRBV13 and TRBJ2-7, with TRBD2 matching over 14 bases. The CDR3 totals 19 residues. V dropped 2 bases and J dropped 0; count of bases not matched to a gene: 9. Germline CDR1 reads PRHDT; CDR2 reads FYEKMQ (reference sequence).

In its sample, this clone was seen once. The DNA for the CDR3 is TGTGCCAGCAGCTCCCCCGGAGATAGCAATCAGCCCCAGCATTTT. Translation: CASSSPGDSNQPQHF. This chain joins TRBV7-9 and TRBJ1-5; D is uncertain. Germline V gene lookup returns CDR1 SEHNR and CDR2 FQNEAQ (reference sequence). The germline V and J ends were trimmed by 4 bases and 0 bases, with 10 bases remaining between them. The CDR3 consists of 15 residues.

The chain links TRBV9 to TRBJ2-7; tentative D call: TRBD2 (6 bases). The CDR3 length is 13 residues. The germline V and J ends were trimmed by 4 bases and 7 bases, with 15 bases remaining between them. CDR1 SGDLS and CDR2 YYNGEE come from the germline V gene. CDR3 protein: CASSPSSGVEQYF. Written as DNA, the CDR3 is TGTGCCAGCAGCCCCAGTTCGGGGGTGGAGCAGTACTTC.

The V and J genes are TRBV14 and TRBJ2-3; D is unclear. The V gene's germline CDR1 is SGHDN and CDR2 FVKESK. There are 16 residues in the CDR3. The ends were cut back, 4 bases at V and 8 bases at J, with 22 bases in the middle. CDR3 DNA: TGTGCCAGCAGCCCAGGAGCCGGCAGGACCGTGGGTACGCAGTATTTT. Its protein is CASSPGAGRTVGTQYF.

This clone was seen a single time. The chain combines TRBV28 with TRBJ2-2, with D maybe TRBD2 (6 bases). The CDR3 is made up of 16 amino acids. The germline V gene has CDR1 MDHEN and CDR2 SYDVKM. Trimming cost V 5 bases and J 3 bases, with 16 bases left between them. CDR3 residues: CASSTWGEEDTGELFF. The DNA of the CDR3 is TGTGCCAGCAGTACCTGGGGGGAAGAGGACACCGGGGAGCTGTTTTTT.

The table lists this clone with a count of one. This chain joins TRBV28 and TRBJ2-5; D is perhaps TRBD2 (6 bases). The end of the DNA fits TRBJ2-7 better, so the J call may be wrong. Germline-derived CDR1 and CDR2 are MDHEN and SYDVKM. The CDR3 runs 14 residues. In nucleotides, the CDR3 is TGTGCCAGCAGCTTTCCGGACTACTCCTACGAGCAGTACTTC. It specifies CASSFPDYSYEQYF.

The chain carries TRBV5-8 and TRBJ2-7, with 8 nucleotides matching TRBD1. CDR1 and CDR2 from the germline V gene are SGHTS and YDEGEE. Trimming took 2 bases from V and 2 from J; bases not matched to a gene: 6. The CDR3 length is 15 residues. CDR3 DNA sequence: TGTGCCAGCAGCTTTGGACAGGGCGGGACCTACGAGCAGTACTTC. This gives the protein CASSFGQGGTYEQYF.

The rearrangement joins TRBV9 to TRBJ2-3, with D perhaps TRBD1 (5 bases). Trimming shortened V by 0 bases and J by 5 bases, and 7 bases separated the two germline ends. The CDR3 loop spans 13 amino acids. CDR1 SGDLS and CDR2 YYNGEE come from the germline V gene. The CDR3 protein is CASSVEGVDTQYF. In DNA, the CDR3 is TGTGCCAGCAGCGTAGAAGGGGTAGATACGCAGTATTTT.